A single sample gave rise to the 25 T cell receptor beta chains below, sequenced in a study of memory CD4+ T cells and cytomegalovirus serostatus. The method was immunoSEQ multiplex PCR; TCRdb's version includes in-frame clones alone and lacks a portion of them. The sample consists of around 88,000 clones, about 80% of them appearing once. Single viable CD3+CD4+CD8-CD45RO+ cells were sorted as the memory CD4+ T cells. Input material: memory CD4+ T cells from blood. The receptors were sampled from an adult in good health and CMV-seropositive.

This chain links TRBV7-2 with TRBJ2-2, with TRBD2 matching 14 bases. The CDR3 extends over 17 amino acids. Germline V gives CDR1 SGHTA, CDR2 FQGNSA. V gave up 4 bases and J gave up 6 bases; unmatched junction bases: 7. CDR3 sequence (DNA): TGTGCCAGCAGCTCGGGACTAGCGGGAGTAGGTTCCGGGGAGCTGTTTTTT. Translating it yields CASSSGLAGVGSGELFF.

The chain employs TRBV9 and TRBJ2-1; D is perhaps TRBD2 (6 bases). This CDR3 has 16 amino acids. V gave up 0 bases and J gave up 0 bases, with 10 bases separating them. Germline CDR1 reads SGDLS; CDR2 reads YYNGEE. For the CDR3, the DNA is TGTGCCAGCAGCGTAGCAGGCGGGGTCTCCTACAATGAGCAGTTCTTC. Translating it yields CASSVAGGVSYNEQFF.

With respect to this clone: At one boundary the junction diverges from the germline segment, which might be a read error. The chain carries TRBV7-7 and TRBJ2-1; D is unresolved. Per the germline V gene, CDR1 is SSHAT and CDR2 is FNYEAQ (reference sequence). CDR3 length: 15 amino acids. Here the CDR3 reads CASSLDVSSYNEQFF. In DNA, the CDR3 is TGTGCTAGCAGCTTAGATGTGAGCTCCTACAATGAGCAGTTCTTC.

The rearrangement links TRBV18 to TRBJ2-3, with D perhaps matching TRBD2 (6 bases). The germline gives CDR1 KGHSH, CDR2 LQKENI. This CDR3 spans 17 amino acids. Between the trimmed V and J ends, which lost 0 bases and 6 bases, there was a span of 19 bases. The CDR3 nucleotides are TGTGCCAGCTCACCACCGCAAATCTCACTCGCGGGGGATACGCAGTATTTT. Its protein is CASSPPQISLAGDTQYF.

The chain employs TRBV4-1 and TRBJ2-3; D perhaps matches TRBD2 (8 bases). This CDR3 has 16 residues. V lost 4 bases, J lost 3 bases, and 17 bases lay in between. Germline lookup yields CDR1 MGHRA and CDR2 YSYEKL. This CDR3 is CASSLREGARTDTQYF. The CDR3 DNA follows: TGCGCCAGCAGCCTACGGGAGGGGGCGCGGACAGATACGCAGTATTTT.

This chain joins TRBV2 and TRBJ2-5, with 12 bases matching TRBD2. This CDR3 has 14 residues. Germline loops: CDR1 SNHLY, CDR2 FYNNEI. The V segment lost 11 bases and the J segment 2 bases; nucleotides outside the gene matches: 6. DNA for the CDR3: TGTGCCTGCGGGCTAGCGGGAGGGCAAGAGACCCAGTACTTC. It is translated as CACGLAGGQETQYF. Supplemented by reference TRBV2 and TRBJ2-5, the full variable domain reads EPEVTQTPSHQVTQMGQEVILRCVPISNHLYFYWYRQILGQKVEFLVSFYNNEISEKSEIFDDQFSVERPDGSNFTLKIRSTKLEDSAMYFCACGLAGGQETQYFGPGTRLLVL.

This clone was seen only once. This rearrangement joins TRBV14 to TRBJ2-7; D unresolved. Trimming shortened V by 5 bases and J by 0 bases, and 11 bases separated the two germline ends. The CDR3 covers 14 residues. Germline V gene sequence: CDR1 SGHDN, CDR2 FVKESK. The CDR3 here is CASSDPPASYEQYF. The CDR3 DNA sequence: TGTGCCAGCAGCGACCCACCAGCCTCCTACGAGCAGTACTTC.

The chain combines TRBV9 with TRBJ2-7, with 8 bases fitting TRBD2. V was clipped by 0 bases and J by 7 bases; unmatched bases: 6. From germline, CDR1 is SGDLS and CDR2 YYNGEE. The CDR3 runs to 14 residues. The CDR3 sequence: CASSVVDSGVEQYF. CDR3 sequence (DNA): TGTGCCAGCAGCGTAGTGGATAGCGGGGTTGAGCAGTACTTC.

In its sample, this clone was seen a few times. This chain uses TRBV28 with TRBJ1-2, with a tentative D call TRBD1 (5 bases). CDR1 is MDHEN, CDR2 SYDVKM, per germline. The CDR3 spans 11 residues. Trimming removed 4 bases at V and 8 bases at J, with 8 bases between. CDR3 DNA sequence: TGTGCCAGCAGTTGGGGGGTCGGCTACACCTTC. This encodes CASSWGVGYTF.

The chain joins TRBV5-6 to TRBJ2-7; no clear D. CDR1 and CDR2 (germline): SGHDT, YYEEEE. With 2 bases removed from V and 3 bases from J, the gap between germline ends came to 9 bases. This CDR3 is built from 13 residues. The CDR3 here is CASSFGRNYEQYF. The CDR3 nucleotides are TGTGCCAGCAGCTTCGGACGGAACTACGAGCAGTACTTC.

The V and J genes are TRBV14 and TRBJ2-2; 7 positions agree with TRBD1. Trimming at V came to 2 bases and at J to 0 bases, leaving 3 bases not matched to a gene. The CDR3 has 16 amino acids. Germline V gene sequence: CDR1 SGHDN, CDR2 FVKESK. CDR3 bases: TGTGCCAGCAGCCAACACAGGGGACCGAACACCGGGGAGCTGTTTTTT. It yields the protein CASSQHRGPNTGELFF.

The chain has TRBV5-1 and TRBJ1-1; D is uncertain. Germline loops: CDR1 SGHRS, CDR2 YFSETQ. V shed 0 bases and J shed 2 bases, with 8 bases lying between them. CDR3 length equals 14 residues. This CDR3 is CASSLGVINTEAFF. In DNA form, the CDR3 reads TGCGCCAGCAGCTTGGGGGTCATAAACACTGAAGCTTTCTTT.

This chain joins TRBV6-5 and TRBJ1-2, with 10 bases lining up with TRBD1. V shed 6 bases, J shed 4 bases, and the junction held 5 bases outside the gene matches. The CDR3 loop spans 14 amino acids. Germline V lookup: CDR1 MNHEY, CDR2 SVGAGI. In DNA, the CDR3 is TGTGCCAGCAGGACAGGGGGCGCCGTCTATGGCTACACCTTC. As protein: CASRTGGAVYGYTF.

This sequence joins TRBV28 and TRBJ2-7; TRBD1 matches 7 bases. The CDR3 covers 14 residues. Trimming took 5 bases from V and 2 from J; bases not matched to a gene: 6. Germline V gene sequence: CDR1 MDHEN, CDR2 SYDVKM. CDR3 residues: CASSTRDSAYEQYF. CDR3 DNA sequence: TGTGCCAGCAGTACCCGGGACAGTGCCTACGAGCAGTACTTC. Using reference TRBV28 and TRBJ2-7 for the parts outside the CDR3, the full variable domain is DVKVTQSSRYLVKRTGEKVFLECVQDMDHENMFWYRQDPGLGLRLIYFSYDVKMKEKGDIPEGYSVSREKKERFSLILESASTNQTSMYLCASSTRDSAYEQYFGPGTRLTVT.

The V gene is TRBV2, the J gene TRBJ2-3; 9 bases map to TRBD2. CDR1 and CDR2 from the germline V gene are SNHLY and FYNNEI. The CDR3 spans 16 residues. Trimming took 6 bases from V and 5 from J; bases not matched to a gene: 12. CDR3 DNA: TGTGCCAGCAGAGCCTTGCCGGGACTAGCTGGAGATACGCAGTATTTT. Translation: CASRALPGLAGDTQYF.

The chain carries TRBV19 and TRBJ1-1; D ambiguous. The germline V and J ends were trimmed by 7 bases and 0 bases, with 15 bases remaining between them. CDR1 is LNHDA and CDR2 is SQIVND in the germline V gene (reference sequence). The CDR3 is made up of 15 amino acids. CDR3 in DNA: TGTGCCAGTACCCCGCGGCAGGCGATGAACACTGAAGCTTTCTTT. Translation gives CASTPRQAMNTEAFF.

The chain recombines TRBV10-1 with TRBJ1-5; D unresolved. V shed 4 bases and J shed 7 bases, with 14 bases lying between them. Germline loops: CDR1 WNHNN, CDR2 SYGVQD (reference sequence). The CDR3 totals 14 residues. CDR3 sequence (DNA): TGCGCCAGCAGTGGCGGAACTAGAGGGCAGCCCCAGCATTTT. Its protein product is CASSGGTRGQPQHF.

V is TRBV7-2 and J is TRBJ2-5; TRBD2 is a possible D gene (6 bases). The germline V gene has CDR1 SGHTA and CDR2 FQGNSA. The CDR3 contains 13 residues. V was trimmed by 4 bases and J by 2 bases, leaving 8 bases between them. The CDR3 loop is CASSSTRQETQYF. CDR3 coding DNA: TGTGCCAGCAGCTCGACTAGACAAGAGACCCAGTACTTC.

V and J are TRBV7-2 and TRBJ2-3; 13 positions agree with TRBD2. The V gene's germline CDR1 is SGHTA and CDR2 FQGNSA. CDR3 size: 16 residues. J was trimmed by 2 bases and V by 6 bases; bases with no gene match: 5. The DNA of the CDR3 is TGTGCCAGCAGATCCGGGACTAGCGGGACCACAGATACGCAGTATTTT. This gives the protein CASRSGTSGTTDTQYF.

This rearrangement joins TRBV11-1 to TRBJ2-6; 7 bases agree with TRBD1. CDR3 size: 16 residues. J gave up 2 bases and V 3 bases, and 4 bases lay outside the gene matches. Germline V gene lookup returns CDR1 SGHAT and CDR2 FQDESV (reference sequence). DNA of the CDR3: TGTGCCAGCAGCTTCATACAGGGGACTGGGGCCAACGTCCTGACTTTC. The encoded protein is CASSFIQGTGANVLTF.

The chain joins TRBV18 to TRBJ2-2; D could derive from TRBD1 or TRBD2 (6 bases each). Germline V CDR1 and CDR2: KGHSH, LQKENI. There are 15 residues in the CDR3. The V gene lost 1 base and the J gene lost 3 bases, with 9 bases spanning the gap. In nucleotides, the CDR3 is TGTGCCAGCTCACCACAGGGGGGTGACACCGGGGAGCTGTTTTTT. It specifies CASSPQGGDTGELFF.

This sequence joins TRBV5-1 and TRBJ2-2, with D possibly matching TRBD2 (7 bases). V was pared by 5 bases and J by 5 bases, with 16 bases between. This CDR3 has 15 amino acids. Germline assignment: CDR1 SGHRS and CDR2 YFSETQ. CDR3 protein: CASRWGGLLTGELFF. The CDR3 DNA is TGCGCCAGCAGGTGGGGGGGCCTCCTAACCGGGGAGCTGTTTTTT.

This clone was observed a handful of times. The chain carries TRBV29-1 and TRBJ1-3, with 8 bases fitting TRBD1. This CDR3 is 15 amino acids long. Germline values: CDR1 SQVTM, CDR2 ANQGSEA. The J segment lost 2 bases and the V segment lost 4 bases, leaving 7 bases of the junction unmatched. In DNA, the CDR3 is TGCAGCGTTGCCGAGACAGGGGTACCTGGAAACACCATATATTTT. It is translated as CSVAETGVPGNTIYF.

The chain uses TRBV5-4 and TRBJ2-3; no reliable D call. The CDR3 runs to 13 residues. V gave up 0 bases and J gave up 3 bases, with 5 bases separating them. CDR1 and CDR2 (germline): SGHNT, YYREEE (reference sequence). The CDR3 coding sequence is TGTGCCAGCAGCTTGGATGCTACAGATACGCAGTATTTT. Encoded protein: CASSLDATDTQYF.

V is TRBV2 and J is TRBJ2-5; 11 nucleotides align to TRBD1. The CDR3 length is 15 residues. Germline V gene lookup returns CDR1 SNHLY and CDR2 FYNNEI. V trimming: 4 bases; J trimming: 1 base; junction bases outside the gene matches: 2. The CDR3 spells CASSAGTGGQETQYF. CDR3 in DNA: TGTGCCAGCAGTGCGGGGACAGGGGGCCAAGAGACCCAGTACTTC.